This TCR beta chain was recovered during a study of blood T cell repertoires in COVID-19. Whole-study context: Sites across the United States, Italy and Spain contributed samples from acute and convalescent COVID-19. Nucleic acid was either cDNA or gDNA, and it came from T cells, B-cell-depleted T cells, or PBMCs.

The CDR3 length is 19 residues. The germline V gene has CDR1 SGHTA and CDR2 FQGTGA. Trimming cost V 5 bases and J 1 base; bases outside gene matches: 12. In the authors' workflow: For nucleated cells, counts were estimated from reference gene primer amplification. Some clones are missing from TCRdb's copy, which holds only in-frame ones; the method was immunoSEQ multiplex PCR. D and trimming were read from the DNA, whereas the V and J calls and clone size are those reported in that table. The table includes 210,000 or so clones, around 83% detected once. Material for sequencing was peripheral blood. This chain joins TRBV7-3 and TRBJ2-2, with 11 bases lining up with TRBD2. The source is a man aged 45 to 65 with active or convalescent COVID-19. CDR3 protein: CASSGTTVAGGWNTGELFF. The CDR3, as DNA: TGTGCCAGCAGCGGCACCACAGTAGCGGGAGGGTGGAACACCGGGGAGCTGTTTTTT.